Here is one T cell receptor (beta chain) with its context. The data originate from a study of blood T cell repertoires in COVID-19. Study details: Acute-phase and convalescent COVID-19 samples originated in the United States, Italy and Spain.

The repertoire was sequenced with immunoSEQ multiplex PCR; TCRdb's copy has only in-frame clones and lacks some. The table has about 330,000 clones, roughly 90% seen once. CDR3 length: 15 amino acids. V lost 0 bases to trimming and J lost 0 bases, with 8 bases between them. CDR1 is SGHRS and CDR2 is YFSETQ in the germline V gene. Sequencing was performed on peripheral blood. This receptor was identified in a man between 25 and 39 years old with COVID-19, enrolled during active disease. The chain links TRBV5-1 to TRBJ2-3, with a tentative D call TRBD2 (6 bases). CDR3 DNA: TGCGCCAGCAGCTTGGGGACTATCAGCACAGATACGCAGTATTTT. It codes for CASSLGTISTDTQYF. The full variable domain, in which reference TRBV5-1 and TRBJ2-3 provide the parts outside the CDR3, is KAGVTQTPRYLIKTRGQQVTLSCSPISGHRSVSWYQQTPGQGLQFLFEYFSETQRNKGNFPGRFSGRQFSNSRSEMNVSTLELGDSALYLCASSLGTISTDTQYFGPGTRLTVL.